This T cell receptor (beta chain) was obtained from a study of spatial heterogeneity in lung cancer. Study-wide points: Ubiquitous expanded tumor TCRs were observed in blood more at resection than follow-up.

This sample's time point: sample taken at primary tumor resection. Unsorted whole RNA from tumor, nontumor lung or frozen PBMC underwent sequencing. The cohort: under 80 early-stage, untreated non-small cell lung cancer patients. Of note for this clonotype: The antigen is unknown.

TCRdb ran MiXCR on the 5' RACE reads and lists one entry per CDR3 protein. Here the sample spans about 95,000 distinct CDR3 sequences, approximately 8.5% being singletons. The starting material was PBMCs, obtained at surgery. The clonotype originates from a male donor with early-stage non-small cell lung cancer.

The CDR3 DNA follows: TGTGCCATCAGTGCCAGGTACCCCTCCTACGAGCAGTACTTC. It specifies CAISARYPSYEQYF. The V call is TRBV10-3, the J call TRBJ2-7; D gene unclear. The CDR3 sequence is 14 residues long. V was pared by 4 bases and J by 0 bases, with 10 bases between. In germline, CDR1 is ENHRY, CDR2 SYGVKD.